Presented here are 22 T cell receptor beta chains from one specimen sequenced in a study of blood T cell repertoires in COVID-19. Clones were read by immunoSEQ multiplex PCR, and TCRdb kept only the in-frame ones, dropping some. The sample has tens of thousands of clones, over 75% seen once. The source material was peripheral blood. These receptors all come from a woman aged 45-65 years with active COVID-19.

The chain combines TRBV28 with TRBJ2-3; TRBD1 aligns across 7 bases. V gave up 5 bases and J gave up 2 bases; unmatched junction bases: 7. The CDR3 totals 15 residues. Germline CDR1 is MDHEN and CDR2 is SYDVKM. CDR3 nucleotide sequence: TGTGCCAGCAGTGTGTGGGGACAGTACACAGATACGCAGTATTTT. Residues: CASSVWGQYTDTQYF.

This chain joins TRBV2 and TRBJ2-2; 11 bases map to TRBD2. Germline CDR1 and CDR2: SNHLY and FYNNEI. V lost 4 bases and J lost 6; bases outside the gene matches: 1. This CDR3 contains 14 residues. CDR3 region: CASSVSGRAGELFF. In nucleotides, the CDR3 is TGTGCCAGCAGTGTTAGCGGGAGGGCCGGGGAGCTGTTTTTT. The variable domain in full, with the rest retrieved from reference TRBV2 and TRBJ2-2, is EPEVTQTPSHQVTQMGQEVILRCVPISNHLYFYWYRQILGQKVEFLVSFYNNEISEKSEIFDDQFSVERPDGSNFTLKIRSTKLEDSAMYFCASSVSGRAGELFFGEGSRLTVL.

The chain combines TRBV5-1 with TRBJ2-5, with 9 bases that match TRBD2. Germline loops: CDR1 SGHRS, CDR2 YFSETQ. Losses at the gene ends were 0 bases for V and 3 bases for J; bases not matched to a gene: 12. This CDR3 is built from 18 residues. In DNA, the CDR3 is TGCGCCAGCAGCTTGGGGCCGGCTAGCGGGGCCTGGGAAGAGACCCAGTACTTC. Translated: CASSLGPASGAWEETQYF.

This sequence joins TRBV6-2 or TRBV6-3 and TRBJ2-7; 8 bases match TRBD1. Germline trimming cut 5 bases from V and 1 base from J; bases unmatched to any gene: 7. Looked up from germline, CDR1 is MNHEY and CDR2 is SVGEGT. The CDR3 has 15 residues. DNA of the CDR3: TGTGCCAGCAGTGATGACAGGGGTGAGTCCTACGAGCAGTACTTC. This encodes CASSDDRGESYEQYF.

The count of this clone is one. This sequence joins TRBV28 and TRBJ1-1; 8 nucleotides agree with TRBD1. Germline CDR1 and CDR2: MDHEN and SYDVKM. The CDR3 runs to 13 residues. J lost 1 base, V lost 8 bases, and 3 bases had no gene match. This CDR3 reads CASFDRGNTEAFF. CDR3 nucleotide sequence: TGTGCCAGCTTCGACAGGGGGAACACTGAAGCTTTCTTT.

The chain joins TRBV18 to TRBJ2-7; 7 nucleotides match TRBD1. CDR3 length equals 14 residues. J lost 3 bases, V lost 3 bases, and 5 bases had no gene match. Germline loops: CDR1 KGHSH, CDR2 LQKENI. Written as DNA, the CDR3 is TGTGCCAGCTCACCCAGACAGGGTCTCTACGAGCAGTACTTC. As protein: CASSPRQGLYEQYF.

This rearrangement joins TRBV3-1 (or the pseudogene TRBV3-2) to TRBJ2-7; D might be TRBD1 (6 bases). The CDR3 has 13 residues. The germline gives CDR1 LGHDT, CDR2 YNNKEL (reference sequence). The V end was cut by 1 base, the J end by 7 bases, with 11 bases between. CDR3: CASSQVRGGEQYF. CDR3 DNA: TGTGCCAGCAGCCAAGTCAGGGGCGGGGAGCAGTACTTC.

V gene TRBV5-5 combines with J gene TRBJ2-7; the D is unclear. V lost 0 bases and J 2 bases, leaving 9 bases between the germline ends. CDR3 length equals 14 residues. Looked up from germline, CDR1 is SGHKS and CDR2 is YYEKEE (reference sequence). Here the CDR3 DNA reads TGTGCCAGCAGCTTGGGTCCTCCCCCCTACGAGCAGTACTTC. This sequence encodes CASSLGPPPYEQYF. Complete variable domain (other parts from reference TRBV5-5 and TRBJ2-7): DAGVTQSPTHLIKTRGQQVTLRCSPISGHKSVSWYQQVLGQGPQFIFQYYEKEERGRGNFPDRFSARQFPNYSSELNVNALLLGDSALYLCASSLGPPPYEQYFGPGTRLTVT.

The V and J genes are TRBV29-1 and TRBJ2-1; the match to TRBD1 covers 9 bases. V was clipped by 6 bases and J by 8 bases; unmatched bases: 5. Looked up from germline, CDR1 is SQVTM and CDR2 is ANQGSEA. The CDR3 spans 12 residues. The CDR3 here is CSVEQGADEQFF. CDR3 bases: TGCAGCGTCGAACAGGGGGCCGATGAGCAGTTCTTC.

As regards this clone: No DNA is shown, since the ends of the CDR3 on it are uncertain; the CDR3 is the one TCRdb lists. This sequence joins TRBV5-1 and TRBJ1-3; the table's D call, TRBD1, has no DNA check behind it. Germline V gene lookup returns CDR1 SGHRS and CDR2 YFSETQ. The CDR3 is 15 amino acids in total, end residues counted. This CDR3 is CASSLTGVPGNTIYF.

This clone was seen only once. This chain connects TRBV7-9 to TRBJ2-4; TRBD2 agrees at 8 bases. Germline CDR1 reads SEHNR; CDR2 reads FQNEAQ (reference sequence). The CDR3 covers 15 residues. V was clipped by 2 bases and J by 3 bases; unmatched bases: 3. The CDR3 protein is CASSLLAGYKNIQYF. The CDR3 region has the DNA TGTGCCAGCAGCTTACTAGCGGGCTACAAAAACATTCAGTACTTC.

This chain connects TRBV2 to TRBJ2-2; D gene uncertain. This CDR3 has 14 residues. CDR1 SNHLY and CDR2 FYNNEI come from the germline V gene. V lost 3 bases, J lost 6 bases, and 11 bases lay in between. In DNA, the CDR3 is TGTGCCAGCAGTGAGACTTCTATTTCCGGGGAGCTGTTTTTT. As protein: CASSETSISGELFF.

V gene TRBV24-1 combines with J gene TRBJ2-2; D may be TRBD2 (5 bases). Germline V gene sequence: CDR1 KGHDR, CDR2 SFDVKD. CDR3 size: 19 residues. Trimming cost V 0 bases and J 3 bases, with 19 bases left between them. CDR3 amino acids: CATSDLHGGRSGYTGELFF. In nucleotides, the CDR3 is TGTGCCACCAGTGATTTGCACGGTGGGCGGTCGGGATACACCGGGGAGCTGTTTTTT.

The chain links TRBV24-1 to TRBJ2-7, with D unresolved. Germline V CDR1 and CDR2: KGHDR, SFDVKD. This CDR3 spans 15 amino acids. V lost 4 bases, J lost 2 bases, and 14 bases lay in between. The CDR3 bases are TGTGCCACCAGTGACCCCTATAGAGATCCCTACGAGCAGTACTTC. Its translation: CATSDPYRDPYEQYF.

This rearrangement joins TRBV4-2 to TRBJ2-3; 7 bases are shared with TRBD2. CDR3 length equals 16 residues. CDR1 LGHNA and CDR2 YNFKEQ come from the germline V gene. J was trimmed by 3 bases and V by 5 bases; bases with no gene match: 11. The CDR3, as DNA: TGTGCCAGCAGCGAAGGGGTAGCGGGTGCGACAGATACGCAGTATTTT. Amino acid sequence: CASSEGVAGATDTQYF.

J is TRBJ2-1 and V is TRBV4-1; 8 bases are shared with TRBD2. Per the germline V gene, CDR1 is MGHRA and CDR2 is YSYEKL. This CDR3 is built from 16 residues. J lost 7 bases, V lost 3 bases, and 11 bases had no gene match. The CDR3 loop reads CASSHTTGTRRNEQFF. The CDR3 DNA sequence: TGCGCCAGCAGCCATACCACCGGGACTAGGCGGAATGAGCAGTTCTTC.

The sample holds one count of this clone. This chain connects TRBV27 to TRBJ1-2, with 7 bases lining up with TRBD1. The germline CDR1 and CDR2 sequences are MNHEY and SMNVEV (reference sequence). The CDR3 consists of 13 residues. With 2 bases clipped from V and 7 bases from J, the junction kept 4 bases outside the gene matches. CDR3 bases: TGTGCCAGCAGTTTACAGGGGGGCAGTGGCTACACCTTC. Encoded protein: CASSLQGGSGYTF.

This chain connects TRBV7-9 to TRBJ2-7; 7 bases align to TRBD2. Trimming removed 0 bases from V and 3 bases from J; junction bases left unmatched: 2. The CDR3 length is 14 residues. Germline V CDR1 and CDR2: SEHNR, FQNEAQ (reference sequence). The CDR3 sequence is CASSLAGGNYEQYF. The CDR3 bases are TGTGCCAGCAGCTTAGCGGGAGGGAACTACGAGCAGTACTTC.

The CDR3 here is CASSGRGIPEAFF. Written as DNA, the CDR3 is TGTGCCAGCAGTGGCAGGGGGATCCCTGAAGCTTTCTTT. This chain links TRBV28 with TRBJ1-1; 7 bases are shared with TRBD1. Looked up from germline, CDR1 is MDHEN and CDR2 is SYDVKM. The length of the CDR3 is 13 residues. J was trimmed by 6 bases and V by 5 bases; bases with no gene match: 6.

V usage is TRBV28 and J usage is TRBJ2-7; 7 bases are shared with TRBD1. Germline values: CDR1 MDHEN, CDR2 SYDVKM. CDR3 length: 12 residues. With V trimmed by 3 bases and J by 9 bases, 5 bases remained unmatched. The CDR3 reads CASSFGQVGQYF. The CDR3 nucleotides are TGTGCCAGCAGTTTTGGACAGGTCGGGCAGTACTTC.

This clone was counted a few times. This chain uses TRBV11-1 with TRBJ1-6; TRBD1 matches at 7 bases. With V trimmed by 5 bases and J by 8 bases, 6 bases remained unmatched. CDR1 and CDR2 (germline): SGHAT, FQDESV (reference sequence). This CDR3 is 14 amino acids long. The CDR3 DNA reads TGTGCCAGCAGCGCTCAAACAGGGGATTCACCCCTCCACTTT. This encodes CASSAQTGDSPLHF.

The CDR3 nucleotides are TGTGCCAGCAGTGGGGGACAGGGAGCCTACGAGCAGTACTTC. Translation gives CASSGGQGAYEQYF. The chain recombines TRBV28 with TRBJ2-7; 9 bases line up with TRBD1. Germline V CDR1 and CDR2: MDHEN, SYDVKM. The CDR3 has 14 residues. J gave up 2 bases and V 5 bases, and 4 bases lay outside the gene matches.